The TCR beta chain described here comes from a study of CD8+CD57+ T cells in acquired aplastic anemia. In the study overall: Sorted CD4+ and CD8+ cells gave an average of roughly 3.5 ug of DNA.

It was patients with CD8+CD57+ cell expansion by flow cytometry who were chosen for sequencing. Blood sampling was performed on the patients, and none of them had received therapy by then. Researchers used genomic DNA as the template to profile TCR beta VDJ and CDR3. TCRdb processed the reads anew with MiXCR; each CDR3 protein has one entry. The table records around 500,000 distinct CDR3 sequences, under 40% of them present only once. Study-wide points: Significant differences in CD8+ Simpson's diversity were not observed between patients and controls. Sharing between patients and controls was observed for twenty-nine CD8+ CDR3 sequences.

The germline gives CDR1 MNHNY, CDR2 SVGAGI (reference sequence). The CDR3 contains 12 residues. V lost 2 bases to trimming and J lost 11 bases, with 10 bases between them. Only a few counts were recorded for this clonotype. Its target is not known. Sequences were obtained from sorted CD4+, CD8+, or CD8+CD57+ T cells (not recorded which) from PBMCs. The TCR comes from a human donor with aplastic anemia. V gene TRBV6-6 combines with J gene TRBJ2-1; D is undetermined. The CDR3 coding sequence is TGTGCCAGCAGTTACAAAGAGGAAAAGCAGTTCTTC. Translation gives CASSYKEEKQFF.